This T cell receptor (beta chain) appears in the sequencing data of a study of shared clonotypes between healthy human individuals. Overall study context: The composition of the donors was two women and a few men aged 18 to 49. General study findings and limits: Estimated richness was generally greater in naive than memory subsets. Between a handful of donors, naive CD4 clonotypes were shared at a level of about 5%.

This CDR3 is built from 10 residues. The ends were cut back, 3 bases at V and 5 bases at J, with 4 bases in the middle. In germline, CDR1 is DFQATT, CDR2 SNEGSKA (reference sequence). In this sample, this clone turned up a few times. What it binds is not known. The same CDR3 is also encoded by other DNA sequences in this sample. Several immunoSEQ plates received, in even portions, the genomic DNA of each subset. TCRdb's copy holds only in-frame clones and misses some; the assay was immunoSEQ multiplex PCR. The sample records about 2 million clones, 85% to 95% being singletons. The source material was naive CD4+ T cells sorted from blood. Stated subset: CD45RA+ positively selected. This chain joins TRBV20-1 and TRBJ2-5, with D unresolved. The TCR was taken from a young man in good health. The CDR3 region has the DNA TGCAGTGCTAGTCTGGAGACCCAGTACTTC. Translation gives CSASLETQYF.